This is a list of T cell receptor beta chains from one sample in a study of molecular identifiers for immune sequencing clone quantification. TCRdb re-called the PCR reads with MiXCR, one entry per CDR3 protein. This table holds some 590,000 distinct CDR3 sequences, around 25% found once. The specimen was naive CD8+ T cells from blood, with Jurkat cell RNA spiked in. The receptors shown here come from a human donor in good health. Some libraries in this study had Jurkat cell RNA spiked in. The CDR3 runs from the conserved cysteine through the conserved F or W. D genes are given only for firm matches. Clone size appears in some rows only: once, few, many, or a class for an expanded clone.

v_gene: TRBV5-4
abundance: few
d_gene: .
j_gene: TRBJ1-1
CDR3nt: TGTGCCAGCAGCTCTACCGGGGGGGGACTAATGAACACTGAAGCTTTCTTT
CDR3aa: CASSSTGGGLMNTEAFF

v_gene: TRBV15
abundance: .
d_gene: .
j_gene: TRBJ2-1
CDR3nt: TGTGCCACCAGCAGAGATGTGGCCCTATACAATGAGCAGTTCTTC
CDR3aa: CATSRDVALYNEQFF

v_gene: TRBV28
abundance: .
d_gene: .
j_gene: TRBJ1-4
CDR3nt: TGTGCCAGCAGTTTCCACTCGGCAGCTAATGAAAAACTGTTTTTT
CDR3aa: CASSFHSAANEKLFF

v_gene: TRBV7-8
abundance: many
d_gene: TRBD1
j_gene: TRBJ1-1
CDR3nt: TGTGCCAGCAGCTGGGAGGACAGGGTTGAAGCTTTCTTT
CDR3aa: CASSWEDRVEAFF

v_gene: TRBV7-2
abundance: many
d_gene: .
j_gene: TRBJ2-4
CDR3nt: TGTGCCAGCAGCTTAGAAGGAAGCCCACAGTACTTC
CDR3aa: CASSLEGSPQYF

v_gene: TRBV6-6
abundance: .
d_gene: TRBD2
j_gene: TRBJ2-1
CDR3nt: TGTGCCAGCAGCCTGACTAGCGGAAACAATGAGCAGTTCTTC
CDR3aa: CASSLTSGNNEQFF

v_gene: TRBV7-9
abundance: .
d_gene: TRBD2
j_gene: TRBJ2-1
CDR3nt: TGTGCCAGCAGCACTAGCGGGACGAACAATGGGCAGTTCTTC
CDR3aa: CASSTSGTNNGQFF

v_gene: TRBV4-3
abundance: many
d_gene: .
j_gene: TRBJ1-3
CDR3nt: TGCGCCAGCAGCCCTACATTGGGCTTTGGAAACACCATATATTTT
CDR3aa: CASSPTLGFGNTIYF

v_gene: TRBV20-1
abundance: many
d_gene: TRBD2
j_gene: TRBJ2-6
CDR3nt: TGCAGTGCTAGAGCCCTAGCGGATCCGTCAGCTGGGGCCAACGTCCTGACTTTC
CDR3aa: CSARALADPSAGANVLTF

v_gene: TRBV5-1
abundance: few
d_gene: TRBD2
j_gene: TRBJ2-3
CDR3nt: TGCGCCAGCAAATGGACTAGCGGTAGCACAGATACGCAGTATTTT
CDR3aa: CASKWTSGSTDTQYF

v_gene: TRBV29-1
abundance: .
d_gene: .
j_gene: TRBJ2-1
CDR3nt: TGCAGCGTTGAAGGGTGGGGCAGGTACAATGAGCAGTTCTTC
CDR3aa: CSVEGWGRYNEQFF

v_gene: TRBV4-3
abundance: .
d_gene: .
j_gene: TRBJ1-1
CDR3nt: TGCGCCAGCAGCCAAGATCTAGGGTCTGGGGCGGCCACTGAAGCTTTCTTT
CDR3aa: CASSQDLGSGAATEAFF

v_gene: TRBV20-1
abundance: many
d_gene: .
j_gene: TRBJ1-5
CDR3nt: TGCAGTGCTAGATTCTATGGGGTCCGAGACACGAATCAGCCCCAGCATTTT
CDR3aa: CSARFYGVRDTNQPQHF

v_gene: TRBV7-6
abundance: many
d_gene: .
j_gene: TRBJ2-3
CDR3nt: TGTGCCAGCAGCAGAACCGGGACCAGTAAAGATACGCAGTATTTT
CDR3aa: CASSRTGTSKDTQYF

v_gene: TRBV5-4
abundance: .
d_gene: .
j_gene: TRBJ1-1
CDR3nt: TGTGCCAGCAGCTCCGCCGAGGCTAACACTGAAGCTTTCTTT
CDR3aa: CASSSAEANTEAFF

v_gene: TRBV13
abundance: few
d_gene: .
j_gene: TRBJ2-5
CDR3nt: TGTGCCAGCAGCTTGAGGATGGGACAAGAGACCCAGTACTTC
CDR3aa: CASSLRMGQETQYF

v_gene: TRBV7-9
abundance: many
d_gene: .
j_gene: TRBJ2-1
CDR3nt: TGTGCCAGCAGCCCAATCCTCCTCAATGAGCAGTTCTTC
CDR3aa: CASSPILLNEQFF

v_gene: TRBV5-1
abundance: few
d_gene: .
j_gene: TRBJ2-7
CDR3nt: TGCGCCAGCATGGAGGGAGAAACTTTCTTCTACGAGCAGTACTTC
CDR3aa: CASMEGETFFYEQYF

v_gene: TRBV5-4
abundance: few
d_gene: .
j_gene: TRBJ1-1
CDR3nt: TGTGCCAGCAGCTGGGGGGGATTCAACACTGAAGCTTTCTTT
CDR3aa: CASSWGGFNTEAFF

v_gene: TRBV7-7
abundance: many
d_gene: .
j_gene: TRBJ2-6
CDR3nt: TGTGCCAGCAGCCCTTCTGGGGCCTCTGGGGCCAACGTCCTGACTTTC
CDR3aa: CASSPSGASGANVLTF

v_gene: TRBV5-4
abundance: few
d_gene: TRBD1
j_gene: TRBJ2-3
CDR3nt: TGTGCCAGCAGCGATCCGGACAGGGGGCGTTTCGCAGATACGCAGTATTTT
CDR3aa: CASSDPDRGRFADTQYF

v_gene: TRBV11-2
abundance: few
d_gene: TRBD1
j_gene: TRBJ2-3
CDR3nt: TGTGCCAGCAGCGCCTGGACAGGGGGAGATACGCAGTATTTT
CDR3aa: CASSAWTGGDTQYF

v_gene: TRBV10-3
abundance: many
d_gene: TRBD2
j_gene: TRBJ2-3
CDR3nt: TGTGCCATCAGTGGAGGACTAGCCCCAGATACGCAGTATTTT
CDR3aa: CAISGGLAPDTQYF

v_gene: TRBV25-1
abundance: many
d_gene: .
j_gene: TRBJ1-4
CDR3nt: TGTGCCAGCAGTGAATGGTTGGGGTCTAATGAAAAACTGTTTTTT
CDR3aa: CASSEWLGSNEKLFF

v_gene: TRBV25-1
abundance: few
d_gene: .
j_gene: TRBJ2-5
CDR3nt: TGTGCCAGCAGTACTCAAAACCAAGAGACCCAGTACTTC
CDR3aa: CASSTQNQETQYF

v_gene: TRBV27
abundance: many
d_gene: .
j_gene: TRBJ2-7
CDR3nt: TGTGCCAGCAGTCCGACATATACCTACGAGCAGTACTTC
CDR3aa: CASSPTYTYEQYF

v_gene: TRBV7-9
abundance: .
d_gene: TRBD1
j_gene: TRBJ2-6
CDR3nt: TGTGCCAGCAGCTCGCCTCCCGGGACAGGGTCCACTGGGGCCAACGTCCTGACTTTC
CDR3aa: CASSSPPGTGSTGANVLTF